The sequence of this T cell receptor (beta chain) was determined in a study of T cells in Graves' hyperthyroidism and ophthalmopathy. Ophthalmopathy cases scored 3 or more on the Clinical Activity Score and 4 or more on NOSPECS grade, with duration below 3 months. TCR beta CDR3 region amplification was performed from RNA transcripts. During a first-round RT-PCR of the TCR CDR3, the HTBI primer set was used. Each CDR3 protein is one row after TCRdb ran MiXCR on the multiplex PCR reads. The sample lists about 640,000 distinct CDR3 sequences, around 13% occurring once. V lost 11 bases to trimming and J lost 2 bases; unmatched junction nucleotides: 0. The CDR3 length is 10 residues. The germline CDR1 and CDR2 sequences are MNHEY and SVGEGT.

The sequence came from a woman aged 45-65 years with Graves' ophthalmopathy. The V and J genes are TRBV6-2 or TRBV6-3 and TRBJ2-7; 7 positions match TRBD2. Sequencing used blood. In DNA, the CDR3 is TGTGCCGCGGGGGCCTACGAGCAGTACTTC. The encoded protein is CAAGAYEQYF.